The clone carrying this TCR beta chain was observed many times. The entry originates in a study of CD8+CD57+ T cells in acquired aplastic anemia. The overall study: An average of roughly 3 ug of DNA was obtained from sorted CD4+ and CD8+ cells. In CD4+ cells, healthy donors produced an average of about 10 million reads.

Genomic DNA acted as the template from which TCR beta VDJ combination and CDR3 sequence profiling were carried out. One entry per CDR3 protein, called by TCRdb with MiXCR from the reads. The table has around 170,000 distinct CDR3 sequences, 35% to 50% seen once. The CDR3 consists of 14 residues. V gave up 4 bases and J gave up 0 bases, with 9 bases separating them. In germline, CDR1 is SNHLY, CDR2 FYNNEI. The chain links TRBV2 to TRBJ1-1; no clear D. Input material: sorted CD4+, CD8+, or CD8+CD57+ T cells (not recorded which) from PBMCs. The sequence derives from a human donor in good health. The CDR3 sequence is CASSADNLNTEAFF. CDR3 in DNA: TGTGCCAGCAGTGCTGACAACCTGAACACTGAAGCTTTCTTT.